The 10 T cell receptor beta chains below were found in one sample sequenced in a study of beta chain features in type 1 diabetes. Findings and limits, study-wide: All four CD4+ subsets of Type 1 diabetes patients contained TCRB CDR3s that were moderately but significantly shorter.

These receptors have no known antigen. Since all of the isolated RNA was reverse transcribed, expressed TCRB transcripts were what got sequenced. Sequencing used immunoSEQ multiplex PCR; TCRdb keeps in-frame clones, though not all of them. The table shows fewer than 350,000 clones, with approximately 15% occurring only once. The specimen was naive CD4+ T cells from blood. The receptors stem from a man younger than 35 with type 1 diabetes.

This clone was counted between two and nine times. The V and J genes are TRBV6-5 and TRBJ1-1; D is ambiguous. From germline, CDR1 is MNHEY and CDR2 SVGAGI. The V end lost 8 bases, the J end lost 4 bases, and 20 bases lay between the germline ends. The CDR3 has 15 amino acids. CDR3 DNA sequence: TGTGCCAGCGCCAAAGGAAGAGGGTTGGTCACTGAAGCTTTCTTT. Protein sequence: CASAKGRGLVTEAFF.

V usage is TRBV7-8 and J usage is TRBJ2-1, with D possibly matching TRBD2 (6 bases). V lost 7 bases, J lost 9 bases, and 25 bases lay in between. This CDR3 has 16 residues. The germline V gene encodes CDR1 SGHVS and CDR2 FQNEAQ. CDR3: CASTITGLLDSGEQFF. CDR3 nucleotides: TGTGCCAGCACAATCACGGGACTTCTGGATTCGGGTGAGCAGTTCTTC.

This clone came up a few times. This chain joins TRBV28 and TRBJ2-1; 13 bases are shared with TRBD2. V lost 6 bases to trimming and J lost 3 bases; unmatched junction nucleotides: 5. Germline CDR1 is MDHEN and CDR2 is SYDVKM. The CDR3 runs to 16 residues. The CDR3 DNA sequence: TGTGCCAGCAGGACTAGCGGGGGGTCCCGCTACAATGAGCAGTTCTTC. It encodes CASRTSGGSRYNEQFF. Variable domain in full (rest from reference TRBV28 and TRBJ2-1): DVKVTQSSRYLVKRTGEKVFLECVQDMDHENMFWYRQDPGLGLRLIYFSYDVKMKEKGDIPEGYSVSREKKERFSLILESASTNQTSMYLCASRTSGGSRYNEQFFGPGTRLTVL.

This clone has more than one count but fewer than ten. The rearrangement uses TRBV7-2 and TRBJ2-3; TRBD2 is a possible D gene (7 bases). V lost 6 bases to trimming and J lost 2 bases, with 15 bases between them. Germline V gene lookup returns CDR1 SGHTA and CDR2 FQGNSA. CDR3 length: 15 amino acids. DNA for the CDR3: TGTGCCAGCAGTCCCGCGGGGGCCTACACAGATACGCAGTATTTT. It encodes CASSPAGAYTDTQYF.

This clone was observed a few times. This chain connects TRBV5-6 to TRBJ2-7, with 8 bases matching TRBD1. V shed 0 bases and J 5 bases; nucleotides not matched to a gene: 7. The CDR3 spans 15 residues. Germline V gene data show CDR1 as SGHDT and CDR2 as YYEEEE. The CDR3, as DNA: TGTGCCAGCAGCTTGGAGGGCAGGGGGCGGAACGAGCAGTACTTC. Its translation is CASSLEGRGRNEQYF.

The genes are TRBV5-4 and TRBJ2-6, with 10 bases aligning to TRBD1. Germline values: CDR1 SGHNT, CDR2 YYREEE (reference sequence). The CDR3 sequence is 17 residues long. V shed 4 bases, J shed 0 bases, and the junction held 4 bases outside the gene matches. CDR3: CASSRDRGGSGANVLTF. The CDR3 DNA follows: TGTGCCAGCAGCCGGGACAGGGGAGGCTCTGGGGCCAACGTCCTGACTTTC. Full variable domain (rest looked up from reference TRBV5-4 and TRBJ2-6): ETGVTQSPTHLIKTRGQQVTLRCSSQSGHNTVSWYQQALGQGPQFIFQYYREEENGRGNFPPRFSGLQFPNYSSELNVNALELDDSALYLCASSRDRGGSGANVLTFGAGSRLTVL.

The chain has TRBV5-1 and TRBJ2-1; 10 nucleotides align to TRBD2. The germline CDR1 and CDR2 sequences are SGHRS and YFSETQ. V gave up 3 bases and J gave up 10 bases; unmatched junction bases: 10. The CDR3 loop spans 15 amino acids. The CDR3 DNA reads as TGCGCCAGCAGCTCCCCTAGCGGGGGCCTTTGGGAGCAGTTCTTC. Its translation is CASSSPSGGLWEQFF.

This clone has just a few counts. CDR3 coding DNA: TGTGCCTGGAGTCCAAGCGGGGCTCCCTTTGGCAATGAGCAGTTCTTC. It translates to CAWSPSGAPFGNEQFF. The chain uses TRBV30 and TRBJ2-1, with 7 positions matching TRBD2. Germline V lookup: CDR1 GTSNPN, CDR2 SVGIG (reference sequence). This CDR3 region has 16 residues. Germline trimming cut 2 bases from V and 6 bases from J; bases unmatched to any gene: 13. Combining the CDR3 with reference TRBV30 and TRBJ2-1 gives the whole variable domain SQTIHQWPATLVQPVGSPLSLECTVEGTSNPNLYWYRQAAGRGLQLLFYSVGIGQISSEVPQNLSASRPQDRQFILSSKKLLLSDSGFYLCAWSPSGAPFGNEQFFGPGTRLTVL.

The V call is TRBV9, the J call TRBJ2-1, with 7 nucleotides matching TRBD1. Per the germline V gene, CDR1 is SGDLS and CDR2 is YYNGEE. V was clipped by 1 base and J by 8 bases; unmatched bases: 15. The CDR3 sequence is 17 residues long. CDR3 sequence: CASSVTPNRGTSDEQFF. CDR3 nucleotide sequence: TGTGCCAGCAGCGTAACCCCGAACAGGGGCACGAGCGATGAGCAGTTCTTC.

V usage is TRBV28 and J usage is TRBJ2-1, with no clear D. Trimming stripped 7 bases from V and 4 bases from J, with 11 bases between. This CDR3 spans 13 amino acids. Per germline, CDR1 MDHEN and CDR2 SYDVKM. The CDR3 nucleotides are TGTGCCAGCAACTTCGACAAGTACAATGAGCAGTTCTTC. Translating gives CASNFDKYNEQFF.